The clone carrying this T cell receptor beta chain was counted ten times or more. Antigen specificity is unknown. This CDR3 is also generated by other DNA sequences in the sample. All patients reached thyroid surgery having received no treatment beforehand. The source of the sample is a study of metastatic and nonmetastatic thyroid tumors. In the study overall: The comparison covered peripheral blood and tumor or nodule tissue in malignant and benign thyroid patients. General study points: In both blood and tumor samples, TCR beta diversity was reported significantly higher for malignant than benign nodules.

TCRdb re-called the PCR reads via MiXCR. The repertoire has roughly 10,000 clones, 20% to 25% of them found once; the top ten carry roughly a sixth. Sample: adjacent normal tissue. The receptor was isolated from a female donor with papillary thyroid cancer or a benign thyroid nodule (not recorded which). Some clones in this sample may be carry-over from other donors' samples.

The CDR3 DNA is TGCAGTGCTAGAGTTAGCAAGGGGGGGGAAGGGCAGTACTTC. It encodes CSARVSKGGEGQYF. This chain links TRBV20-1 with TRBJ2-7, with TRBD2 as a possible D gene (7 bases). CDR1 DFQATT and CDR2 SNEGSKA come from the germline V gene (reference sequence). V gave up 1 base and J gave up 9 bases, with 19 bases separating them. The CDR3 loop spans 14 amino acids.